This note documents a single TCR beta chain sequence. The assay was immunoSEQ multiplex PCR, and TCRdb's table has in-frame clones only and misses some. The data contain fewer than 85,000 clones, approximately 89% of them seen just once; the ten biggest clones take up roughly 7%. The data originate from a study of control samples from healthy donors and cancer patients. The receptor was derived from a man aged 50 or older in good health. The sequenced sample consisted of blood.

The CDR3 DNA follows: TGTGCCAGCAGCTTGGGGAGACAGGGGCCTGAAGCTTTCTTT. Translating it yields CASSLGRQGPEAFF. The chain couples TRBV7-2 to TRBJ1-1; 8 nucleotides agree with TRBD1. Germline loops: CDR1 SGHTA, CDR2 FQGNSA. V gave up 3 bases and J gave up 6 bases; unmatched junction bases: 6. The CDR3 length is 14 residues.